Listed here is a single T cell receptor (beta chain). These data originate in a study of blood T cell repertoires in COVID-19. Study at large: Sample material is recorded as cDNA or gDNA derived from T cells, B-cell-depleted T cells, or PBMCs.

The protocol was immunoSEQ multiplex PCR, while the TCRdb copy is restricted to in-frame clones and leaves out a portion. The sample holds tens of thousands of clones; about 90% are singletons and the top ten take about 32%. The sample taken for sequencing was peripheral blood. This TCR came from a man in his sixties or seventies with active COVID-19.

The CDR3 loop reads CASTLGRGHEQYF. CDR3 bases: TGTGCCAGCACCTTGGGCAGGGGGCACGAGCAGTACTTC. The J gene is TRBJ2-7, the V gene TRBV7-9; TRBD1 aligns across 8 bases. The V gene end was trimmed by 7 bases and the J gene end by 5 bases; junction bases not matched to a gene: 7. The CDR3 has 13 residues. Germline assignment: CDR1 SEHNR and CDR2 FQNEAQ (reference sequence).